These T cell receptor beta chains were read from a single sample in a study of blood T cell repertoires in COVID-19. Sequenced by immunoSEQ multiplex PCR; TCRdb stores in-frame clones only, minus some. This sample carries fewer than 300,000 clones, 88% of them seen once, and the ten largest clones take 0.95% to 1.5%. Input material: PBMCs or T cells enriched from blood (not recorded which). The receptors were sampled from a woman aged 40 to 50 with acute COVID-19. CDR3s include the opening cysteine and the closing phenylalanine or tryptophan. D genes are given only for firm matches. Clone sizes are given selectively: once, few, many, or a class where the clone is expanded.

CDR3: CASSQGTSGSSDTQYF; DNA: TGTGCCAGCAGCCAAGGGACTAGCGGGAGTTCAGATACGCAGTATTTT; size: once; V: TRBV7-2; J: TRBJ2-3; D: TRBD2
CDR3: CASSQDGYEQYF; DNA: TGTGCCAGCAGCCAAGACGGCTACGAGCAGTACTTC; size: .; V: TRBV4-2; J: TRBJ2-7; D: .
CDR3: CASSIRDRGMNTEAFF; DNA: TGTGCCAGTAGTATTCGGGACAGGGGTATGAACACTGAAGCTTTCTTT; size: .; V: TRBV19; J: TRBJ1-1; D: TRBD1
CDR3: CASSTNLNADTQYF; DNA: TGCGCCAGCAGCACGAACTTGAACGCAGATACGCAGTATTTT; size: .; V: TRBV5-1; J: TRBJ2-3; D: .
CDR3: CAISRQGGDQPQHF; DNA: TGTGCCATCAGTCGACAGGGGGGAGATCAGCCCCAGCATTTT; size: .; V: TRBV10-3; J: TRBJ1-5; D: TRBD1
CDR3: CASSPRVSGEGQYF; DNA: TGTGCCAGCAGTCCCCGGGTATCTGGGGAGGGACAGTACTTC; size: once; V: TRBV27; J: TRBJ2-7; D: TRBD2
CDR3: CASRAGGGRNQPQHF; DNA: TGTGCCAGCCGGGCTGGTGGAGGGCGCAATCAGCCCCAGCATTTT; size: .; V: TRBV27; J: TRBJ1-5; D: .
CDR3: CASSYSMGGTEAFF; DNA: TGTGCCAGCAGTTACTCGATGGGGGGCACTGAAGCTTTCTTT; size: .; V: TRBV6-5; J: TRBJ1-1; D: .
CDR3: CASAPDDRTPTFF; DNA: TGTGCCAGCGCGCCGGACGACAGGACGCCGACTTTCTTT; size: .; V: TRBV7-9; J: TRBJ1-1; D: .
CDR3: CASSYREGGNTIYF; DNA: TGTGCCAGCAGTTACCGGGAGGGTGGAAACACCATATATTTT; size: once; V: TRBV6-2/TRBV6-3; J: TRBJ1-3; D: .
CDR3: CASSILRVAGSNQPQHF; DNA: TGTGCCAGTAGTATACTGCGGGTGGCGGGCAGCAATCAGCCCCAGCATTTT; size: .; V: TRBV19; J: TRBJ1-5; D: .
CDR3: CASSPHPGLAGETQYF; DNA: TGTGCCAGCAGCCCCCACCCAGGACTAGCGGGAGAGACCCAGTACTTC; size: few; V: TRBV7-2; J: TRBJ2-5; D: TRBD2
CDR3: CASSSQGQVNQPQHF; DNA: TGTGCCAGCAGTTCCCAAGGACAGGTCAATCAGCCCCAGCATTTT; size: .; V: TRBV7-2; J: TRBJ1-5; D: TRBD1
CDR3: CASSLVWEGHAETQYF; DNA: TGTGCCAGCAGCTTAGTCTGGGAGGGCCACGCCGAGACCCAGTACTTC; size: few; V: TRBV11-2; J: TRBJ2-5; D: TRBD2
CDR3: CASSSLAGSNQPQHF; DNA: TGTGCCAGCAGCTCGCTAGCGGGTAGCAATCAGCCCCAGCATTTT; size: .; V: TRBV28; J: TRBJ1-5; D: .
CDR3: CASSRDYLYNEQFF; DNA: TGTGCCAGCAGCCGGGACTACCTCTACAATGAGCAGTTCTTC; size: .; V: TRBV9; J: TRBJ2-1; D: TRBD2
CDR3: CSARDRGQAFF; DNA: TGCAGTGCTAGGGACAGGGGCCAAGCTTTCTTT; size: .; V: TRBV20-1; J: TRBJ1-1; D: TRBD1
CDR3: CASSLGETLGELFF; DNA: TGTGCCAGCAGCTTAGGGGAGACTCTCGGGGAGCTGTTTTTT; size: few; V: TRBV7-2; J: TRBJ2-2; D: .
CDR3: CATSSKSGKWPLDTQYF; DNA: TGTGCCACCAGTTCCAAGAGCGGGAAATGGCCCTTGGATACGCAGTATTTT; size: .; V: TRBV24-1; J: TRBJ2-3; D: TRBD2
CDR3: CASSVVPGTQNTGELFF; DNA: TGTGCCAGCAGCGTAGTTCCCGGGACACAGAACACCGGGGAGCTGTTTTTT; size: .; V: TRBV9; J: TRBJ2-2; D: .
CDR3: CASSQGTRFEQYF; DNA: TGTGCCAGCAGCCAAGGGACTAGATTCGAGCAGTACTTC; size: .; V: TRBV3-1/TRBV3-2; J: TRBJ2-7; D: TRBD2
CDR3: CASSLESLTRTDTQYF; DNA: TGTGCCAGCAGCTTAGAATCCCTGACACGCACAGATACGCAGTATTTT; size: .; V: TRBV11-3; J: TRBJ2-3; D: .
CDR3: CASSLDYGTDEQYF; DNA: TGTGCCAGCAGCTTAGATTACGGGACTGACGAGCAGTACTTC; size: .; V: TRBV7-2; J: TRBJ2-7; D: .
CDR3: CASSFIGGGNEQFF; DNA: TGTGCCAGCAGCTTTATAGGGGGTGGCAATGAGCAGTTCTTC; size: .; V: TRBV7-8; J: TRBJ2-1; D: .
CDR3: CASSLQGQPFSFGSPQDEQYF; DNA: TGTGCCAGCAGTTTACAGGGACAGCCTTTCTCTTTCGGATCCCCCCAAGACGAGCAGTACTTC; size: .; V: TRBV28; J: TRBJ2-7; D: TRBD1
CDR3: CASSLAGGTEAFF; DNA: TGTGCCAGCAGTTTGGCCGGGGGTACTGAAGCTTTCTTT; size: .; V: TRBV12-3/TRBV12-4; J: TRBJ1-1; D: .
CDR3: CASSYPGQGNTEAFF; DNA: TGTGCCAGCAGCTATCCGGGACAGGGGAACACTGAAGCTTTCTTT; size: .; V: TRBV7-6; J: TRBJ1-1; D: TRBD1
CDR3: CAISEYGTSGRPDTGELFF; DNA: TGTGCCATCAGTGAATACGGGACTAGCGGGAGGCCCGACACCGGGGAGCTGTTTTTT; size: .; V: TRBV10-3; J: TRBJ2-2; D: TRBD2
CDR3: CAYNRDTRAGVYGYTF; DNA: TGTGCCTATAACCGGGACACCAGAGCGGGGGTCTATGGCTACACCTTC; size: .; V: TRBV30; J: TRBJ1-2; D: .
CDR3: CASSLGQGNFHEQFF; DNA: TGCGCCAGCAGCTTGGGGCAGGGTAATTTCCATGAGCAGTTCTTC; size: .; V: TRBV5-1; J: TRBJ2-1; D: .
CDR3: CASSTIKVLYEQYF; DNA: TGTGCCAGCAGCACTATTAAGGTCCTCTACGAGCAGTACTTC; size: .; V: TRBV11-2; J: TRBJ2-7; D: .
CDR3: CASSPGTLDGYTF; DNA: TGTGCCAGCTCACCCGGGACTCTTGATGGCTACACCTTC; size: .; V: TRBV18; J: TRBJ1-2; D: .
CDR3: CASSPSYGYTF; DNA: TGTGCCAGCAGCCCTTCCTATGGCTACACCTTC; size: .; V: TRBV7-8; J: TRBJ1-2; D: .
CDR3: CASSPRSGRATETQYF; DNA: TGTGCCAGCAGCCCAAGAAGCGGGAGGGCCACGGAGACCCAGTACTTC; size: .; V: TRBV7-9; J: TRBJ2-5; D: TRBD2
CDR3: CATSRESSGRPGELFF; DNA: TGTGCCACCAGCAGAGAGTCTAGCGGGAGGCCCGGGGAGCTGTTTTTT; size: .; V: TRBV15; J: TRBJ2-2; D: TRBD2
CDR3: CASSWTGGSWVYGYTF; DNA: TGTGCCAGCAGTTGGACAGGGGGATCTTGGGTCTATGGCTACACCTTC; size: .; V: TRBV6-5; J: TRBJ1-2; D: TRBD1
CDR3: CASSHDSFNYGYTF; DNA: TGTGCCAGCAGCCACGACAGTTTTAACTATGGCTACACCTTC; size: .; V: TRBV28; J: TRBJ1-2; D: .
CDR3: CSVVPGQGVNTEAFF; DNA: TGCAGCGTCGTCCCGGGACAGGGGGTGAACACTGAAGCTTTCTTT; size: .; V: TRBV29-1; J: TRBJ1-1; D: TRBD1
CDR3: CASSYSPANYGYTF; DNA: TGTGCCAGCAGTTACTCGCCAGCTAACTATGGCTACACCTTC; size: .; V: TRBV6-2/TRBV6-3; J: TRBJ1-2; D: .